The 16 T cell receptor beta chains presented below share a single source sample, sequenced in a study of shared clonotypes between healthy human individuals. Naive CD8 cells, CD45RO-negative and positively selected for CCR7, excluded terminally differentiated effector memory CD45RA+ cells. Assay used: immunoSEQ multiplex PCR; TCRdb lists only in-frame clones, some missing. Among about 1,900,000 clones, about 95% were seen once, and the ten largest hold 0.95% to 1.5%. The material sequenced was naive CD8+ T cells sorted from blood. The receptors stem from a man younger than 35 in good health.

This CDR3 is CASSLDPRAFYEQYF. In DNA, the CDR3 is TGTGCCAGCAGCTTAGACCCCAGGGCCTTCTACGAGCAGTACTTC. The chain carries TRBV11-2 and TRBJ2-7; D might be TRBD1 (5 bases). Germline V lookup: CDR1 SGHAT, CDR2 FQNNGV. The CDR3 is made up of 15 amino acids. The ends were cut back, 0 bases at V and 3 bases at J, with 12 bases in the middle.

This chain joins TRBV7-2 and TRBJ2-4, with 13 bases identical to TRBD2. Germline loops: CDR1 SGHTA, CDR2 FQGNSA. CDR3 length: 18 amino acids. Trimming took 1 base from V and 0 from J; bases not matched to a gene: 3. CDR3 region: CASSLGGLAGIAKNIQYF. As DNA, the CDR3 is TGTGCCAGCAGCTTAGGGGGACTAGCGGGAATAGCCAAAAACATTCAGTACTTC.

This clone appeared a single time. CDR3 residues: CAISESGAGDNYEQYF. In DNA form, the CDR3 reads TGTGCCATCAGTGAGTCGGGGGCGGGGGACAACTACGAGCAGTACTTC. The chain is built from TRBV10-3 and TRBJ2-7, with D perhaps matching TRBD2 (7 bases). This CDR3 comprises 16 residues. Between the trimmed V and J ends, which lost 0 bases and 3 bases, there was a span of 15 bases. CDR1 is ENHRY, CDR2 SYGVKD, per germline.

As for this clone: Sequence at one end of the junction differs from germline and may be a read error. At the DNA level, this CDR3 is encoded by other sequences in the same sample as well. The rearrangement uses TRBV4-2 and TRBJ1-1; unclear D gene. Germline lookup yields CDR1 LGHNA and CDR2 YNFKEQ. The CDR3 covers 15 residues. The CDR3 DNA reads TGTGCCAGCAGCCAAGATTGGTCTGTGAACACTGAGGCTTTCTTT. Its translation: CASSQDWSVNTEAFF.

The genes are TRBV29-1 and TRBJ2-1; 7 bases map to TRBD1. J lost 10 bases, V lost 8 bases, and 5 bases had no gene match. Germline loops: CDR1 SQVTM, CDR2 ANQGSEA. CDR3 length equals 10 residues. The CDR3 region has the DNA TGCAGCACCCGACAGGGAGAGCAGTTCTTC. Translating it yields CSTRQGEQFF.

To note about this clone: It is unclear where the CDR3 begins or ends on the DNA, so no DNA is shown, and the CDR3 is as TCRdb lists it. The chain couples TRBV7-2 to TRBJ2-7. The CDR3 adds up to 14 amino acids, both ends counted. Germline V CDR1 and CDR2: SGHTA, FQGNSA. The CDR3 reads CASSFGAGSYEQYF.

The chain carries TRBV27 and TRBJ2-7, with D tentatively TRBD1 (8 bases). CDR3 size: 16 residues. The V gene lost 6 bases and the J gene lost 5 bases, with 23 bases spanning the gap. Germline values: CDR1 MNHEY, CDR2 SMNVEV (reference sequence). The CDR3 bases are TGTGCCAGCAGCCGATTATACAGGGGGGGCATCCACGAGCAGTACTTC. It codes for CASSRLYRGGIHEQYF.

This clone was seen just once. The rearrangement links TRBV5-6 to TRBJ1-5; a possible D gene is TRBD1 (6 bases). Trimming removed 3 bases from V and 0 bases from J, with 16 bases in between. There are 17 residues in the CDR3. Germline lookup yields CDR1 SGHDT and CDR2 YYEEEE. The CDR3 spells CASSSFDRTYSNQPQHF. CDR3 nucleotides: TGTGCCAGCAGCTCCTTCGACAGGACTTATAGCAATCAGCCCCAGCATTTT.

The rearrangement links TRBV29-1 to TRBJ1-2, with 8 bases that match TRBD1. The CDR3 has 13 residues. Trimming cost V 5 bases and J 8 bases; bases outside gene matches: 10. Germline V gene data show CDR1 as SQVTM and CDR2 as ANQGSEA. The CDR3 reads CSVLDRDVYGYTF. The CDR3 DNA reads as TGCAGCGTTTTGGACAGGGATGTTTACGGCTACACCTTC.

The chain recombines TRBV2 with TRBJ2-3, with D possibly being TRBD1 or TRBD2 (5 bases each). V was pared by 4 bases and J by 2 bases, with 16 bases between. The CDR3 totals 16 residues. From germline, CDR1 is SNHLY and CDR2 FYNNEI. CDR3 region: CASSGSTEGPTDTQYF. The CDR3 DNA sequence: TGTGCCAGCAGTGGCTCGACAGAGGGCCCCACAGATACGCAGTATTTT.

This clone was recorded only once. V usage is TRBV5-6 and J usage is TRBJ1-2; 8 bases fit TRBD1. The germline V gene has CDR1 SGHDT and CDR2 YYEEEE. V shed 4 bases and J 1 base; nucleotides not matched to a gene: 9. This CDR3 has 16 amino acids. CDR3 nucleotides: TGTGCCAGCAGCCTAGGACCGGGACAGGATAACTATGGCTACACCTTC. The encoded protein is CASSLGPGQDNYGYTF.

The chain recombines TRBV10-3 with TRBJ1-3; D not certain. Trimming removed 2 bases at V and 4 bases at J, with 9 bases between. The CDR3 sequence is 14 residues long. The V gene's germline CDR1 is ENHRY and CDR2 SYGVKD. The chain's CDR3 is CAISENGFGNTIYF. CDR3 nucleotide sequence: TGTGCCATCAGTGAGAATGGGTTCGGAAACACCATATATTTT.

Turning to this clone: The same CDR3 is also encoded by other DNA sequences in this sample. The V gene is TRBV28, the J gene TRBJ1-3, with D hard to call. Trimming took 5 bases from V and 1 from J, leaving 3 bases between them. This CDR3 region has 12 residues. The germline gives CDR1 MDHEN, CDR2 SYDVKM. CDR3 DNA: TGTGCCAGCAGTACTTCTGGAAACACCATATATTTT. Amino acid sequence: CASSTSGNTIYF.

The rearrangement uses TRBV30 and TRBJ1-3, with TRBD1 as a possible D gene (5 bases). The germline V gene has CDR1 GTSNPN and CDR2 SVGIG (reference sequence). The CDR3 runs 15 residues. V dropped 3 bases and J dropped 4 bases, with 16 bases sitting between them. CDR3 amino acids: CAWSPGGGRGNTIYF. CDR3 in DNA: TGTGCCTGGAGCCCCGGTGGGGGAAGGGGAAACACCATATATTTT.

The chain links TRBV10-2 to TRBJ2-5, with 14 positions matching TRBD2. The V gene's germline CDR1 is WSHSY and CDR2 SAAADI. CDR3 length: 16 residues. The V gene end was trimmed by 6 bases and the J gene end by 5 bases; junction bases not matched to a gene: 8. The CDR3 loop is CASRVPTSGRGETQYF. The CDR3 DNA reads as TGCGCCAGCAGAGTCCCGACTAGCGGGAGGGGTGAGACCCAGTACTTC.

The rearrangement joins TRBV5-1 to TRBJ1-6; 7 bases match TRBD1. The CDR3 has 14 residues. V trimming: 1 base; J trimming: 7 bases; junction bases outside the gene matches: 2. Germline lookup yields CDR1 SGHRS and CDR2 YFSETQ. CDR3 in DNA: TGCGCCAGCAGCTTGAGACAGGGAAATTCACCCCTCCACTTT. It is translated as CASSLRQGNSPLHF.